The sequence of this T cell receptor (beta chain) was determined in a study of blood T cell repertoires in COVID-19. Study summary: Researchers got acute and convalescent COVID-19 samples from the United States, Italy and Spain.

Those enrolled, adults aged about 18 to 89 years, came from roughly 23 US areas. Each participant's cohort was designated according to participant-reported clinical history. Between the trimmed V and J ends, which lost 7 bases and 1 base, there was a span of 16 bases. The CDR3 has 16 amino acids. Germline V gene lookup returns CDR1 MNHEY and CDR2 SMNVEV (reference sequence). How the authors handled the data: Amplification with reference gene primers provided the estimates of nucleated cell counts. Clones were sequenced by immunoSEQ multiplex PCR, and TCRdb holds only the in-frame ones, with some missing. Clone size and the V and J calls come from that table; the DNA yielded D and trimming. Counted here are 400,000 or so clones, 70% to 90% occurring once; the ten biggest clones make up 2% to 2.5%.

This sequence originates from a middle-aged woman with acute COVID-19. Sequencing was carried out using PBMCs or T cells enriched from blood (not recorded which). The chain employs TRBV27 and TRBJ2-2; D may be TRBD1 (6 bases). The DNA for the CDR3 is TGTGCCAGCACCATAAGGTCCAGGGGGAACACCGGGGAGCTGTTTTTT. Residues: CASTIRSRGNTGELFF.